This entry lists 7 T cell receptor beta chains sequenced from one sample in a study of OX40 agonist ivuxolimab in advanced cancers. Using immunoSEQ multiplex PCR, the repertoire was profiled, and TCRdb retains in-frame clones only, with some absent. The top ten clones hold approximately 0.3% of a sample with roughly 67,000 clones, 70% to 90% of them seen once. This specimen consisted of CD4+ or CD8+ T cells sorted from blood, obtained in a trial of the OX40 agonist ivuxolimab. The receptors derive from an adult with an advanced solid tumor such as melanoma, head and neck, liver or kidney cancer.

The chain is built from TRBV11-2 and TRBJ2-5; 12 bases map to TRBD2. Germline loops: CDR1 SGHAT, CDR2 FQNNGV. The CDR3 runs to 16 residues. The J segment lost 4 bases and the V segment lost 5 bases, leaving 8 bases of the junction unmatched. Here the CDR3 reads CASSPIGLAGTETQYF. The CDR3, as DNA: TGTGCCAGCAGCCCTATCGGACTAGCGGGAACAGAGACCCAGTACTTC.

The chain uses TRBV6-5 and TRBJ2-3; 7 bases agree with TRBD1. The CDR3 sequence is 12 residues long. Trimming cost V 6 bases and J 10 bases; bases outside gene matches: 7. Germline lookup yields CDR1 MNHEY and CDR2 SVGAGI. DNA for the CDR3: TGTGCCAGCAGCCAAGACAGGGTGGCGCAGTATTTT. The encoded protein is CASSQDRVAQYF.

This clone has only one observation. The rearrangement links TRBV28 to TRBJ2-3; 13 nucleotides line up with TRBD2. Per germline, CDR1 MDHEN and CDR2 SYDVKM. CDR3 length equals 15 residues. V dropped 8 bases and J dropped 6; count of bases not matched to a gene: 8. The DNA of the CDR3 is TGTGCCAGCGGTAAACTAGCGGGAGGGCCTGATACGCAGTATTTT. Its translation: CASGKLAGGPDTQYF.

V gene TRBV6-1 combines with J gene TRBJ2-1; tentatively, D is TRBD2 (7 bases). The CDR3 extends over 18 amino acids. Trimming shortened V by 4 bases and J by 9 bases, and 28 bases separated the two germline ends. From germline, CDR1 is MNHNS and CDR2 SASEGT. The CDR3 protein is CASSARRGGMGQNSEQFF. The DNA of the CDR3 is TGTGCCAGCAGTGCAAGGAGGGGGGGCATGGGACAAAATAGTGAGCAGTTCTTC.

This clone has a single count. The V gene is TRBV5-1, the J gene TRBJ1-1; possibly TRBD1 for D (5 bases). Germline V lookup: CDR1 SGHRS, CDR2 YFSETQ. Trimming pared 5 bases from V and 1 base from J, leaving 15 bases between. The CDR3 consists of 15 residues. The DNA for the CDR3 is TGCGCCAGCAGTCCCAGGGAGGGAGGGAACACTGAAGCTTTCTTT. It translates to CASSPREGGNTEAFF.

V gene TRBV4-2 combines with J gene TRBJ2-7; D is unclear. Germline V gene lookup returns CDR1 LGHNA and CDR2 YNFKEQ. Deletions cut 0 bases from V and 3 bases from J, with 12 bases between. This CDR3 comprises 15 residues. The CDR3: CASSQETQPLYEQYF. CDR3 coding DNA: TGTGCCAGCAGCCAAGAAACCCAGCCACTCTACGAGCAGTACTTC.

The gene calls are TRBV25-1 and TRBJ2-7; 8 bases agree with TRBD1. Looked up from germline, CDR1 is MGHDK and CDR2 is SYGVNS. The trim removed 3 bases at V and 6 bases at J, leaving 7 bases unmatched. This CDR3 has 14 residues. DNA of the CDR3: TGTGCCAGCAGTGAGACAGGGGAAGCGGGCGAGCAGTACTTC. Encoded protein: CASSETGEAGEQYF.